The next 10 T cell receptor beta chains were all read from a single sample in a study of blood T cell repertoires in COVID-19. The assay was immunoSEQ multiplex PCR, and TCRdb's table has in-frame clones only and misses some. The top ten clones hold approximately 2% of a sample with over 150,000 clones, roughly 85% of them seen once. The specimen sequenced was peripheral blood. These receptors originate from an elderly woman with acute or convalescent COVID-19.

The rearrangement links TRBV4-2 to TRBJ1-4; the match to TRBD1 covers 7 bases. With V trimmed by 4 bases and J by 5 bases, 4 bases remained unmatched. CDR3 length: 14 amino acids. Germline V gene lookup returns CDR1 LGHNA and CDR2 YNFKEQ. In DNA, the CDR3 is TGTGCCAGCAGCCCCGGACAGGCGAATGAAAAACTGTTTTTT. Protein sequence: CASSPGQANEKLFF.

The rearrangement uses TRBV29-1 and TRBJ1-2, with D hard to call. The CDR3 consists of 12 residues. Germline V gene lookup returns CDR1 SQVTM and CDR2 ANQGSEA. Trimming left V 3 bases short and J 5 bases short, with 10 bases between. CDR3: CSVEGSGYGYTF. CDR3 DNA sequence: TGCAGCGTTGAGGGCTCTGGGTATGGCTACACCTTC.

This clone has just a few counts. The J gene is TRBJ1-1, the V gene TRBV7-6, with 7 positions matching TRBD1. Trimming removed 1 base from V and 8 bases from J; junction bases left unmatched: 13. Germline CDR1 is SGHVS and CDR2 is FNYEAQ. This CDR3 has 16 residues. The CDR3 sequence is CASSLGPDRLGSEAFF. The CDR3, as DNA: TGTGCCAGCAGCTTAGGGCCGGACAGGCTCGGCTCCGAAGCTTTCTTT.

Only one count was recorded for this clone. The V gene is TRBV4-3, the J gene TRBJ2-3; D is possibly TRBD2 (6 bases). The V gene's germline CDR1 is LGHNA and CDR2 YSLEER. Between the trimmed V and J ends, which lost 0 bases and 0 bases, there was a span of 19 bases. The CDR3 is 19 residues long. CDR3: CASSQDSGLYRLSTDTQYF. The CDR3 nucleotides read TGCGCCAGCAGCCAAGATTCGGGACTGTACCGGCTTAGCACAGATACGCAGTATTTT.

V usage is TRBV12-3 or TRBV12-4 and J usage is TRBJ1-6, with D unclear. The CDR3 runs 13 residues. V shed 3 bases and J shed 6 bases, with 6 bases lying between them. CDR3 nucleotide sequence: TGTGCCAGCAGTTTGGCAGTTAATTCACCCCTCCACTTT. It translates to CASSLAVNSPLHF.

CDR3 sequence reads: CASRTGGSNQPQHF. In DNA form, the CDR3 reads TGTGCCAGCAGAACAGGGGGAAGCAATCAGCCCCAGCATTTT. This sequence joins TRBV6-5 and TRBJ1-5; the match to TRBD1 covers 8 bases. The V gene end was trimmed by 6 bases and the J gene end by 1 base; junction bases not matched to a gene: 2. The CDR3 runs 14 residues. In germline, CDR1 is MNHEY, CDR2 SVGAGI.

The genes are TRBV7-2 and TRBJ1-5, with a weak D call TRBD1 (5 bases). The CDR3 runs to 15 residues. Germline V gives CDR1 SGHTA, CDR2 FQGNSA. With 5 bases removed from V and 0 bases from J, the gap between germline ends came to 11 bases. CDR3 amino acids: CASSPGGSSNQPQHF. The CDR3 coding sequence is TGTGCCAGCAGCCCGGGGGGAAGTAGCAATCAGCCCCAGCATTTT.

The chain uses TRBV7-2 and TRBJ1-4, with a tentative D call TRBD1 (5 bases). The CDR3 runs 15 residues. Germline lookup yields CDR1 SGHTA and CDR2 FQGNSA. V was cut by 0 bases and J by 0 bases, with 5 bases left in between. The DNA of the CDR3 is TGTGCCAGCAGCTTAGCCAGGGCAACTAATGAAAAACTGTTTTTT. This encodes CASSLARATNEKLFF.

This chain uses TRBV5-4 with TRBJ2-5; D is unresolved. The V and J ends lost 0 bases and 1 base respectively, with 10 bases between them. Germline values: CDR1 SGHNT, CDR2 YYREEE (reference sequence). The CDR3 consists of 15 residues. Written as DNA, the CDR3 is TGTGCCAGCAGCTTGGACGGTACCGTCCAAGAGACCCAGTACTTC. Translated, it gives CASSLDGTVQETQYF.

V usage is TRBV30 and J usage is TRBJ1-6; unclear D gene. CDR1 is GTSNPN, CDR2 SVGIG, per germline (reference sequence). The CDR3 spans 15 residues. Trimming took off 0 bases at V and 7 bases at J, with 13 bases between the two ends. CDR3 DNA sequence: TGTGCCTGGAGTGTAGGCCCGACGGGGAATTCACCCCTCCACTTT. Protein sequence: CAWSVGPTGNSPLHF.